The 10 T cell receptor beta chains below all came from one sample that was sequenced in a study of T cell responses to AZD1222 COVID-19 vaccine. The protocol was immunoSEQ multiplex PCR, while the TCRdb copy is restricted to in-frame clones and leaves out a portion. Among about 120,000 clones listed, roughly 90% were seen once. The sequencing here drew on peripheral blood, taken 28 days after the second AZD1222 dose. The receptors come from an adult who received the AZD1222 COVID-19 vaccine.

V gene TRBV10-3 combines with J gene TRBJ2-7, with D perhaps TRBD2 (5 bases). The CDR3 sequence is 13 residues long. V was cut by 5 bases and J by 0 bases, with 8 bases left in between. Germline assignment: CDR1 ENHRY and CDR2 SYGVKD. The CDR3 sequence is CAISTRSSYEQYF. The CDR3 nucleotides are TGTGCCATCAGTACTAGATCCTCCTACGAGCAGTACTTC.

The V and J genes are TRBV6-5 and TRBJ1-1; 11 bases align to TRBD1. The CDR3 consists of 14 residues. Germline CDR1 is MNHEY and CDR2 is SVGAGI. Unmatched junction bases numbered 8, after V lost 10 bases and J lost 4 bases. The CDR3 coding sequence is TGTGCCACGCTTGCGGGACAGGGGGTCACTGAAGCTTTCTTT. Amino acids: CATLAGQGVTEAFF.

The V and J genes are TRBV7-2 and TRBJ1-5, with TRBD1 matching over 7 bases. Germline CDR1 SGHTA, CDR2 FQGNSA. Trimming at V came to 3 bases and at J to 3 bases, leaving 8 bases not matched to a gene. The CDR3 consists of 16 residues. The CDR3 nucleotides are TGTGCCAGCAGCTTTGGGACAGTGAGCTCCAATCAGCCCCAGCATTTT. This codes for CASSFGTVSSNQPQHF. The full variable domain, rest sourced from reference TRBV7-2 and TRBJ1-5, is GAGVSQSPSNKVTEKGKDVELRCDPISGHTALYWYRQSLGQGLEFLIYFQGNSAPDKSGLPSDRFSAERTGGSVSTLTIQRTQQEDSAVYLCASSFGTVSSNQPQHFGDGTRLSIL.

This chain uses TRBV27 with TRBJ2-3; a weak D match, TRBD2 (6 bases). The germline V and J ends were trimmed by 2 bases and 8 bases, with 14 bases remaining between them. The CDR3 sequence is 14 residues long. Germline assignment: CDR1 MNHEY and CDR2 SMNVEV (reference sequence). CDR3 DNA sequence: TGTGCCAGCAGTTTAACTAGCCCCCCACTTACGCAGTATTTT. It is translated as CASSLTSPPLTQYF.

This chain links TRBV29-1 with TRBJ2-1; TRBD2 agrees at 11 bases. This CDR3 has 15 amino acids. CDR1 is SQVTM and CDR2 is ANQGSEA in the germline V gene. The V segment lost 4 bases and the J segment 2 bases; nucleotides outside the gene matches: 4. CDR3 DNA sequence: TGCAGCGTTGGGGTGGGACTAGCGGCCTACAATGAGCAGTTCTTC. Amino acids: CSVGVGLAAYNEQFF.

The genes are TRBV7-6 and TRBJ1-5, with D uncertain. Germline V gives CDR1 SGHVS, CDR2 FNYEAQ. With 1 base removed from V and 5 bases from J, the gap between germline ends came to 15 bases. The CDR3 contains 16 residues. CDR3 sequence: CASSLGAEKSYQPQHF. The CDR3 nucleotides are TGTGCCAGCAGCTTAGGGGCAGAGAAGAGCTATCAGCCCCAGCATTTT.

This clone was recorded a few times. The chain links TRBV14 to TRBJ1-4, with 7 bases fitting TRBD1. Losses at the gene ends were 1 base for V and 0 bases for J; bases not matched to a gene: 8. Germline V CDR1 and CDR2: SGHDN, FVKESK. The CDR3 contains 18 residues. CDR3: CASSQGPTGFATNEKLFF. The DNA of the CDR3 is TGTGCCAGCAGCCAAGGACCGACAGGGTTCGCAACTAATGAAAAACTGTTTTTT.

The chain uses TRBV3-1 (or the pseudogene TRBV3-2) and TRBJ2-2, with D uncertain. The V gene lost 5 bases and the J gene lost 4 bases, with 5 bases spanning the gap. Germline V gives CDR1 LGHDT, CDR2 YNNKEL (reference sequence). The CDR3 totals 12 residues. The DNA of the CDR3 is TGTGCCAGCAGCGGGGTCACCGGGGAGCTGTTTTTT. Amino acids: CASSGVTGELFF.

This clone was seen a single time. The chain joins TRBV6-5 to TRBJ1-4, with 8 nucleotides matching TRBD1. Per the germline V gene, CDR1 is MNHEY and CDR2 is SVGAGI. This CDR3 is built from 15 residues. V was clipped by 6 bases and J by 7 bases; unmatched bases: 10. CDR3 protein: CASRGPGGFREKLFF. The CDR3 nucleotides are TGTGCCAGCAGAGGGCCAGGGGGCTTTCGTGAAAAACTGTTTTTT.

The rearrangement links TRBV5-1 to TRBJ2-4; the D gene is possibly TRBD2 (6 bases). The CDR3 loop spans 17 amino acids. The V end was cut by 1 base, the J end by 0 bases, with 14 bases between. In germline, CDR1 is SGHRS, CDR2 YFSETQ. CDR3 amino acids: CASSLFSGRLAKNIQYF. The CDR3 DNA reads TGCGCCAGCAGCTTGTTTAGCGGCCGACTAGCCAAAAACATTCAGTACTTC. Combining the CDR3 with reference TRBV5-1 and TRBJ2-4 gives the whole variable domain KAGVTQTPRYLIKTRGQQVTLSCSPISGHRSVSWYQQTPGQGLQFLFEYFSETQRNKGNFPGRFSGRQFSNSRSEMNVSTLELGDSALYLCASSLFSGRLAKNIQYFGAGTRLSVL.